The rows below give T cell receptor beta chains drawn from one sample of a study of T cell responses to AZD1222 COVID-19 vaccine. Clones were sequenced by immunoSEQ multiplex PCR, and TCRdb holds only the in-frame ones, with some missing. This table has fewer than 150,000 clones, almost 90% appearing once. Sequenced material: peripheral blood, taken 28 days after the second AZD1222 dose. The receptor set was obtained from an adult who received the AZD1222 COVID-19 vaccine. The CDR3 runs from the conserved cysteine through the conserved F or W. The D gene is left open where the match is weak. Size is omitted from some rows. Given values are once, few, many or a class for expanded clones.

d_call clone_size v_call cdr3_aa
NA NA TRBV7-6 CASSLGGQGGETQYF
TRBD2 NA TRBV20-1 CSASLWGAGGSYEQYF
TRBD1 NA TRBV19 CASSIVGTGGISNQPQHF
NA few TRBV30 CAWSDDRLNTEAFF
TRBD2 NA TRBV28 CASRSLGAGGYNEQFF
NA NA TRBV30 CAWSVERDGTDTQYF
NA NA TRBV7-2 CASSLGFAGNQPQHF
TRBD1 once TRBV6-2/TRBV6-3 CASSPRGTGAFSYNSPLHF
TRBD1 few TRBV19 CASSITGAATNEKLFF
NA NA TRBV29-1 CSVEGTASYNEQFF
TRBD2 NA TRBV5-1 CASSLAGTSGQETQYF
NA once TRBV7-2 CASSKHAQGFSGNTIYF
NA NA TRBV19 CASSPRQRFHNEQFF
TRBD2 once TRBV27 CASSWSSGRAKNIQYF
NA once TRBV28 CASSFRSGANVLTF
TRBD2 once TRBV3-1/TRBV3-2 CASSLLTSGANNEQFF
TRBD1 few TRBV5-4 CASSLGDRGRYTEAFF
NA NA TRBV20-1 CSANSREQFF
NA NA TRBV5-1 CASNLDGYNEQFF
TRBD2 NA TRBV25-1 CASSETGLAGAEQYF
TRBD1 NA TRBV7-3 CASSPGTGGYEQYF
NA once TRBV29-1 CSVVRSLTEAFF
NA NA TRBV29-1 CSVLPVAANLYGYTF
NA once TRBV30 CAWTGRQLSSGNTIYF
NA once TRBV6-5 CASSYDHRSYNEQFF
TRBD1 NA TRBV5-1 CASSSLDRGRDSPLHF
NA once TRBV9 CASSVAAQGSSYNEQFF
NA NA TRBV4-2 CASSQVSEFGQTQYF